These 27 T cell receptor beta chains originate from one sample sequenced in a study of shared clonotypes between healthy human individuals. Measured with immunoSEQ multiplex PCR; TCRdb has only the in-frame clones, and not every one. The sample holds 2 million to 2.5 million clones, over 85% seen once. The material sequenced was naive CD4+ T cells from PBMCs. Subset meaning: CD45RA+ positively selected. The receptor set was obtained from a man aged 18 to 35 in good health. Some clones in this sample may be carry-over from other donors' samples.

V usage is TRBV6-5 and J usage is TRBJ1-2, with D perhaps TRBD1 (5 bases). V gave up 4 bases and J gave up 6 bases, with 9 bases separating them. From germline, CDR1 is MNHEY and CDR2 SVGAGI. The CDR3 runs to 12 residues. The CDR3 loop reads CASSSGLDGYTF. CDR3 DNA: TGTGCCAGCAGTTCAGGGTTGGATGGCTACACCTTC.

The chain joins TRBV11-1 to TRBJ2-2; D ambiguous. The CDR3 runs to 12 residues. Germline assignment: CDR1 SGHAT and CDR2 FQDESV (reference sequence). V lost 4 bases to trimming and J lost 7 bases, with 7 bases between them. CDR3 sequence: CASSYLVGELFF. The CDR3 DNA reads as TGTGCCAGCAGCTACCTGGTCGGGGAGCTGTTTTTT.

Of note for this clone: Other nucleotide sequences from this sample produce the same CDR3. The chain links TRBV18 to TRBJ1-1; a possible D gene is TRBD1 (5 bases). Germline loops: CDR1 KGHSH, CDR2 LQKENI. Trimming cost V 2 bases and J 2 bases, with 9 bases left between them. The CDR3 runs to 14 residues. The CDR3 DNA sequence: TGTGCCAGCTCACCAGTGACAGTCAACACTGAAGCTTTCTTT. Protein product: CASSPVTVNTEAFF.

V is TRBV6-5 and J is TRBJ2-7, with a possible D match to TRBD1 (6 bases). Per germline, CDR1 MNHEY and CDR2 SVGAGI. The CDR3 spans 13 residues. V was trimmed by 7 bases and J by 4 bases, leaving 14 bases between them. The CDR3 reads CASKPGHAYEQYF. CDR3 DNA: TGTGCCAGCAAACCGGGACATGCTTACGAGCAGTACTTC.

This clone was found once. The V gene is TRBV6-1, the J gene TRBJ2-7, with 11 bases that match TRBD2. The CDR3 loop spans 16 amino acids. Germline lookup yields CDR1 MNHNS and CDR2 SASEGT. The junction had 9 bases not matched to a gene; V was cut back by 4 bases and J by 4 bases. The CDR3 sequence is CASSARLRLAGYEQYF. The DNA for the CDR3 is TGTGCCAGCAGTGCAAGATTACGACTAGCGGGGTACGAGCAGTACTTC.

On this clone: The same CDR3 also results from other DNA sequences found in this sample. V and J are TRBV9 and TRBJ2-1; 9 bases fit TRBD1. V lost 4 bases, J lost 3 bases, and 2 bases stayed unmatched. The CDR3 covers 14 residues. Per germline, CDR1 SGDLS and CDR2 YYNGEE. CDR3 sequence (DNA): TGTGCCAGCAGCCCGGGACAGGGCTACAATGAGCAGTTCTTC. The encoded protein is CASSPGQGYNEQFF.

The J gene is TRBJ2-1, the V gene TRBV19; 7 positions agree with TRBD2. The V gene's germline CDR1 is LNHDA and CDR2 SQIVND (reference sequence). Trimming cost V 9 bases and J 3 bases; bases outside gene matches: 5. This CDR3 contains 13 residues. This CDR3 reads CASSGGLYNEQFF. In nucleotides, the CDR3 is TGTGCCAGCTCGGGGGGACTCTACAATGAGCAGTTCTTC.

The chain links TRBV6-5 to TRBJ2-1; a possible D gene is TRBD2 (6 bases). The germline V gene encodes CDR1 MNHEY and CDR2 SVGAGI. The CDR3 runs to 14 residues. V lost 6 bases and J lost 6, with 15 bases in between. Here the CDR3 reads CASRVGGTPNEQFF. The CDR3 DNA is TGTGCCAGCAGGGTTGGCGGGACCCCCAATGAGCAGTTCTTC.

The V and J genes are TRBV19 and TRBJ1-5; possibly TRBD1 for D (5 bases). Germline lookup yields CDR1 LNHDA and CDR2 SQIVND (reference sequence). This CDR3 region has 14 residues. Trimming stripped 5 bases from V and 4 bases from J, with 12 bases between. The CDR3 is CASSLRVGNQPQHF. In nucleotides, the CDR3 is TGTGCCAGTAGTCTCAGGGTCGGGAATCAGCCCCAGCATTTT. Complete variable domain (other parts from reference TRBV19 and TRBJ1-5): DGGITQSPKYLFRKEGQNVTLSCEQNLNHDAMYWYRQDPGQGLRLIYYSQIVNDFQKGDIAEGYSVSREKKESFPLTVTSAQKNPTAFYLCASSLRVGNQPQHFGDGTRLSIL.

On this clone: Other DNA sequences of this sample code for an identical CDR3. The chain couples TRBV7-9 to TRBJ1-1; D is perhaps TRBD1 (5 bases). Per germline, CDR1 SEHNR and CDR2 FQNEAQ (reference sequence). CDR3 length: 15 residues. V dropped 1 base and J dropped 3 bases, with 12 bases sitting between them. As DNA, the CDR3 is TGTGCCAGCAGCTTAGGTGCTGGGGGAGACACTGAAGCTTTCTTT. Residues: CASSLGAGGDTEAFF.

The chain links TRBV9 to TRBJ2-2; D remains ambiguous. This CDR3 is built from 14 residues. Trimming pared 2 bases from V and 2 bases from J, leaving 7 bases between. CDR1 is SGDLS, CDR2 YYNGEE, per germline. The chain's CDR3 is CASSVRDNTGELFF. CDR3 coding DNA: TGTGCCAGCAGCGTTAGAGACAACACCGGGGAGCTGTTTTTT.

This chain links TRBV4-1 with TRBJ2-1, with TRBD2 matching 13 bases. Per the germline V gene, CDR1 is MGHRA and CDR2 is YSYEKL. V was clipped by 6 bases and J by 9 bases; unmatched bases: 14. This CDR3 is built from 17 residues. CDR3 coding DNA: TGCGCCAGCAGAGGAGTGACCGGGACTAGCGGGATTAGTGAGCAGTTCTTC. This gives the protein CASRGVTGTSGISEQFF.

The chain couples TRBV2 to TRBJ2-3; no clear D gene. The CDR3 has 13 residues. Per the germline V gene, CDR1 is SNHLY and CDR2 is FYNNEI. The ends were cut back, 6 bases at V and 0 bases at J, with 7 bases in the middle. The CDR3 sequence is CASRYGSTDTQYF. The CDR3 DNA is TGTGCCAGCAGATACGGGAGCACAGATACGCAGTATTTT.

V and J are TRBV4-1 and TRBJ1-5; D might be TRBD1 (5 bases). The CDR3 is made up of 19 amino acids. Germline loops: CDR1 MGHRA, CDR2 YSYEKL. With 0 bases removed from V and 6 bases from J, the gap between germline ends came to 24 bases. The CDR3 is CASSQEPTGPGFSGQPQHF. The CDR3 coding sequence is TGCGCCAGCAGCCAAGAGCCGACGGGTCCAGGGTTTTCAGGTCAGCCCCAGCATTTT.

CDR3: CASRLLRERGGYTF. The CDR3 DNA reads TGTGCCAGCAGACTTCTCAGGGAGAGAGGTGGCTACACCTTC. The J gene is TRBJ1-2, the V gene TRBV5-4; D is perhaps TRBD1 (5 bases). From germline, CDR1 is SGHNT and CDR2 YYREEE (reference sequence). The CDR3 totals 14 residues. Trimming pared 5 bases from V and 7 bases from J, leaving 18 bases between.

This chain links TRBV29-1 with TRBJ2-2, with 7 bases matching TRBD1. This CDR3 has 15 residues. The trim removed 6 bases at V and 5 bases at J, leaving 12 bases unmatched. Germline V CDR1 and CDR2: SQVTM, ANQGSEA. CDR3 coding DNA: TGCAGCGTACCAAGGGGGCAGGGTGGTACCGGGGAGCTGTTTTTT. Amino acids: CSVPRGQGGTGELFF.

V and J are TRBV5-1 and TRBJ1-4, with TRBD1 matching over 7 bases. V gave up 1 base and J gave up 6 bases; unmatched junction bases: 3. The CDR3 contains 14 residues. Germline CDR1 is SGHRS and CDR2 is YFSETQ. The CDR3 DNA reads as TGCGCCAGCAGCTTGATTGGGACAGATGAAAAACTGTTTTTT. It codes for CASSLIGTDEKLFF.

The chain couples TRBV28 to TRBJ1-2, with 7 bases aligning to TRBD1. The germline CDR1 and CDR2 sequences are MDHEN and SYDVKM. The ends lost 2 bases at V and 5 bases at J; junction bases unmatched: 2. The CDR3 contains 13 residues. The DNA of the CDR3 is TGTGCCAGCAGTTTAGTGGGACAGTATGGCTACACCTTC. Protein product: CASSLVGQYGYTF.

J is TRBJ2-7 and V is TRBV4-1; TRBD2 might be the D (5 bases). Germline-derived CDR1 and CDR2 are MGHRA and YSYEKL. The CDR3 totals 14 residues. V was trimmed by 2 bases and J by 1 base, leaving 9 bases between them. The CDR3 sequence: CASSQPTKSYEQYF. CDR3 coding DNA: TGCGCCAGCAGCCAACCGACTAAATCCTACGAGCAGTACTTC.

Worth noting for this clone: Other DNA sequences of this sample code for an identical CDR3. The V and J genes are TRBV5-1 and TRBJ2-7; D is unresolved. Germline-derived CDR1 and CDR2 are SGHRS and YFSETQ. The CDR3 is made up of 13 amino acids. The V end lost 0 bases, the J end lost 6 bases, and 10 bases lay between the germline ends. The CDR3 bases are TGCGCCAGCAGCTTGGGAGTGGCCTCCGAGCAGTACTTC. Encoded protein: CASSLGVASEQYF.

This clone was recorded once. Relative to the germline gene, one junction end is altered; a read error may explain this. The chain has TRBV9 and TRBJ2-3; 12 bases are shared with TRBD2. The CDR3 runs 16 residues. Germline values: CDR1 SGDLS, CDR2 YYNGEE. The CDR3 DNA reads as TGTGCCAGCAGCGTAACGACTAGCGGGAGCAGAGATACGCAGTATTTT. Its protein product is CASSVTTSGSRDTQYF. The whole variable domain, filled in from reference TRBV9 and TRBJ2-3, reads DSGVTQTPKHLITATGQRVTLRCSPRSGDLSVYWYQQSLDQGLQFLIQYYNGEERAKGNILERFSAQQFPDLHSELNLSSLELGDSALYFCASSVTTSGSRDTQYFGPGTRLTVL.

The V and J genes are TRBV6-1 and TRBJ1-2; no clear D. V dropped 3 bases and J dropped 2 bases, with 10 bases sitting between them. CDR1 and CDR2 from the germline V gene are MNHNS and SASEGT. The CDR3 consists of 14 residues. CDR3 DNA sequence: TGTGCCAGCAGTGAGGCCCGGGGAAACTATGGCTACACCTTC. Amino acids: CASSEARGNYGYTF.

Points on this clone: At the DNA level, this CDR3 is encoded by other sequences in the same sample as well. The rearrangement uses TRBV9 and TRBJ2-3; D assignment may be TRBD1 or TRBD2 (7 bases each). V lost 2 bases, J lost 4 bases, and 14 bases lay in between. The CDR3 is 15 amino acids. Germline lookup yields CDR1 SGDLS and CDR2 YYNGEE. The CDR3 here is CASSVVGGGPDTQYF. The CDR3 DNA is TGTGCCAGCAGCGTCGTGGGAGGGGGCCCAGATACGCAGTATTTT.

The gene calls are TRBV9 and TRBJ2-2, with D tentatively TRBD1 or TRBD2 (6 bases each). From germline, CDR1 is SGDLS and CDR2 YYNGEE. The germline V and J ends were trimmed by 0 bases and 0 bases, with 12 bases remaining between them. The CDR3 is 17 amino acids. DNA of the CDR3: TGTGCCAGCAGCGTAGCTTCGGGGGCAGCGAACACCGGGGAGCTGTTTTTT. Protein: CASSVASGAANTGELFF.

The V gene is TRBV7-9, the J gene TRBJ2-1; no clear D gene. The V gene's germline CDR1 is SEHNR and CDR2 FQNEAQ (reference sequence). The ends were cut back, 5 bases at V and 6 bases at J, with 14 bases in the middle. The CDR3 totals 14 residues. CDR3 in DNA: TGTGCCAGCAGCCGCTCCATCGTTCTCAATGAGCAGTTCTTC. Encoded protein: CASSRSIVLNEQFF.

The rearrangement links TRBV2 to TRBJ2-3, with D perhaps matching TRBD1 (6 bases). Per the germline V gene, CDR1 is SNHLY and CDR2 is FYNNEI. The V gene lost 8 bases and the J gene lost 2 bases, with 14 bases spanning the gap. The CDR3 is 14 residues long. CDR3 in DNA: TGTGCCAGCCGAGTCGGGGACATCACAGATACGCAGTATTTT. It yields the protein CASRVGDITDTQYF.

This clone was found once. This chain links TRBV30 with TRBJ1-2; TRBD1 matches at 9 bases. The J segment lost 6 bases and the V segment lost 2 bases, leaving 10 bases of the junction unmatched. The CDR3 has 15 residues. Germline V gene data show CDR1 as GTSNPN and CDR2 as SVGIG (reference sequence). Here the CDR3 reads CAWSLLQGALDGYTF. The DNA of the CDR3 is TGTGCCTGGAGTCTATTACAGGGGGCGTTGGATGGCTACACCTTC.